The entry that follows covers one T cell receptor (beta chain) sequence. This record belongs to a study of T cell responses to AZD1222 COVID-19 vaccine. V was trimmed by 0 bases and J by 2 bases, leaving 11 bases between them. The V gene's germline CDR1 is LGHNA and CDR2 YNFKEQ. This CDR3 has 17 residues. TCRdb's copy holds only in-frame clones and misses some; the assay was immunoSEQ multiplex PCR. In the table there are tens of thousands of clones, 90% of which are singletons. V usage is TRBV4-2 and J usage is TRBJ2-6; tentatively, D is TRBD2 (7 bases). This clonotype was sampled from an adult who received the AZD1222 COVID-19 vaccine. The specimen comprised peripheral blood, sampled 28 days after the second AZD1222 dose. CDR3 nucleotides: TGTGCCAGCAGCCAAGATAGGGGGGGTGCTGGGGCCAACGTCCTGACTTTC. It yields the protein CASSQDRGGAGANVLTF.